Sequencing of this T cell receptor (beta chain) was carried out in a study of neurological immune-mediated disorders. The germline gives CDR1 ENHRY, CDR2 SYGVKD. V lost 5 bases and J lost 2; bases outside the gene matches: 2. CDR3 length: 15 residues. The cDNA came from 5'RACE with 10-nucleotide random UMIs. TCRdb independently ran MiXCR on the 5' RACE reads; one entry per CDR3 protein. The table lists fewer than 30,000 distinct CDR3 sequences, under 25% of them singletons. This clonotype showed up many times. The sample taken for sequencing was PBMCs. The V and J genes are TRBV10-3 and TRBJ2-2; 10 nucleotides align to TRBD1. The origin of this receptor is a woman aged 60-70 years in good health. The CDR3 sequence: CAISRQGANTGELFF. The CDR3 nucleotides are TGTGCCATCAGTCGACAGGGGGCCAACACCGGGGAGCTGTTTTTT.